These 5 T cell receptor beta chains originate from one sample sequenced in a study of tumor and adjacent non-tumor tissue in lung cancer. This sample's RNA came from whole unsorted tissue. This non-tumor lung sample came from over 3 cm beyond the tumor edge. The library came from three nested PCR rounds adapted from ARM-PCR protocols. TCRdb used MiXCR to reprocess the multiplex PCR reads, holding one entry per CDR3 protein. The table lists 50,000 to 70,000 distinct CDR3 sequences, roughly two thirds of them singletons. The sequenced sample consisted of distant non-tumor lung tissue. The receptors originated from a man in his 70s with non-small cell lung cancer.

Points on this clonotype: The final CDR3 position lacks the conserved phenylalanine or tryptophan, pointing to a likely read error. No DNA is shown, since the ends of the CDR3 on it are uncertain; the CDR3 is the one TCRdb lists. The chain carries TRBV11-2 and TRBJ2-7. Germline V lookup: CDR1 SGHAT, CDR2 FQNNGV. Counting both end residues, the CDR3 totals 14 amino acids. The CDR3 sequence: CASSLGHRNYEQYL.

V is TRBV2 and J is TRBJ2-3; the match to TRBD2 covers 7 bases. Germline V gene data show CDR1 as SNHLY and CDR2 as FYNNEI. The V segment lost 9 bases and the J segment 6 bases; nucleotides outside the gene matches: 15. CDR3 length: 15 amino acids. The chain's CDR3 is CASRSLSGTVDTQYF. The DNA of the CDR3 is TGTGCCAGTAGATCGTTAAGCGGGACCGTGGATACGCAGTATTTT. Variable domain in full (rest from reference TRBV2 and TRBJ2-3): EPEVTQTPSHQVTQMGQEVILRCVPISNHLYFYWYRQILGQKVEFLVSFYNNEISEKSEIFDDQFSVERPDGSNFTLKIRSTKLEDSAMYFCASRSLSGTVDTQYFGPGTRLTVL.

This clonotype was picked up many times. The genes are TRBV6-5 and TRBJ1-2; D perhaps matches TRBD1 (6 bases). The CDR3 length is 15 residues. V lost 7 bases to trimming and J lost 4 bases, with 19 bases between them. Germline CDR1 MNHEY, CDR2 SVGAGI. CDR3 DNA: TGTGCCAGCACCCAAAGGGGGGGCAGGGGCTATGGCTACACCTTC. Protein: CASTQRGGRGYGYTF.

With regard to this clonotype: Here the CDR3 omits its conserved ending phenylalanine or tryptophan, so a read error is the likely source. CDR3 bases: TGTGCCAGCAGTTTAGGAGGGGTCAATCAGCCCCAGCATTGT. As protein: CASSLGGVNQPQHC. J is TRBJ1-5 and V is TRBV28; D might be TRBD1 (5 bases). In germline, CDR1 is MDHEN, CDR2 SYDVKM. The V gene lost 2 bases and the J gene lost 3 bases, with 8 bases spanning the gap. This CDR3 has 14 residues.

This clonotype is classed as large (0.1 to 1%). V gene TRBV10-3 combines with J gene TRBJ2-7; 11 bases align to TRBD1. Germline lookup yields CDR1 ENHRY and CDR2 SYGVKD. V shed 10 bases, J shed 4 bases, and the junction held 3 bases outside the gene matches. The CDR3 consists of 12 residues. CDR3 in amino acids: CATGQGVYEQYF. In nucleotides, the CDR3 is TGTGCCACGGGACAGGGGGTGTACGAGCAGTACTTC.